This TCR beta chain was sequenced for a study of shared clonotypes between healthy human individuals. Germline V gene data show CDR1 as SGHVS and CDR2 as FQNEAQ. V shed 5 bases and J shed 3 bases, with 11 bases lying between them. The CDR3 extends over 13 amino acids. TCRdb's table, derived via immunoSEQ multiplex PCR, lists solely in-frame clones and lacks some. Among around 700,000 clones listed, about 74% were seen once. Turning to this clone: The same CDR3 also results from other DNA sequences found in this sample.

This TCR was sampled from a woman younger than 45 in good health. The rearrangement joins TRBV7-8 to TRBJ2-7; D possibly corresponds to TRBD1 (5 bases). The sequencing sample was made of memory CD4+ T cells sorted from blood. This sample's subset: CD45RA-negative fraction. The CDR3 DNA follows: TGTGCCAGCAGCCCCGACAGAGTCTACGAGCAGTACTTC. Amino acids: CASSPDRVYEQYF.